This entry lists 5 T cell receptor beta chains sequenced from one sample in a study of cytomegalovirus exposure and HLA in healthy donors (dated by TCRdb to about 2017). Libraries were made using the immunoSEQ multiplex PCR assay. A mixture of 60 forward primers for TCR Vbeta segments and 13 reverse primers for TCR Jbeta segments was used in the multiplex PCR. TCRdb holds this immuneACCESS table with in-frame rearrangements only. Some clones are missing; in checked studies, unresolved V genes explain under half, and the rest has no known cause. The sample profile shows 100,000 or so clones; approximately 81% of them were found once. Roughly 1.2% of the sample is taken by the ten largest. The sample was PBMCs. Source of these receptors: a man aged 25 to 40 in good health and CMV-seronegative.

V is TRBV9 and J is TRBJ2-5; tentative D call: TRBD2 (5 bases). The CDR3 is 13 amino acids. Germline V gene sequence: CDR1 SGDLS, CDR2 YYNGEE. V gave up 2 bases and J gave up 4 bases, with 9 bases separating them. DNA for the CDR3: TGTGCCAGCAGCGTTTCCGCGGGAGAGACCCAGTACTTC. Translating it yields CASSVSAGETQYF.

The chain has TRBV18 and TRBJ1-1; 7 positions agree with TRBD1. Per germline, CDR1 KGHSH and CDR2 LQKENI. There are 13 residues in the CDR3. Germline trimming cut 6 bases from V and 6 bases from J; bases unmatched to any gene: 7. The CDR3 nucleotides are TGTGCCAGCTCGTCTGACAGGGAGTCTGAAGCTTTCTTT. As protein: CASSSDRESEAFF.

The gene calls are TRBV27 and TRBJ2-7; maybe TRBD2 (5 bases). Looked up from germline, CDR1 is MNHEY and CDR2 is SMNVEV (reference sequence). Trimming cost V 8 bases and J 0 bases, with 8 bases left between them. There are 12 residues in the CDR3. The CDR3, as DNA: TGTGCCAGCCAAGGACTCTCCTACGAGCAGTACTTC. Translating it yields CASQGLSYEQYF.

This sequence joins TRBV5-1 and TRBJ2-2; 7 nucleotides line up with TRBD1. This CDR3 contains 17 residues. Germline CDR1 is SGHRS and CDR2 is YFSETQ. The V gene end was trimmed by 1 base and the J gene end by 0 bases; junction bases not matched to a gene: 6. Here the CDR3 reads CASSLRRDSANTGELFF. In nucleotides, the CDR3 is TGCGCCAGCAGCTTGCGACGGGACAGCGCGAACACCGGGGAGCTGTTTTTT.

The chain has TRBV6-5 and TRBJ1-5; 11 nucleotides agree with TRBD1. V shed 6 bases and J 5 bases; nucleotides not matched to a gene: 6. CDR3 length: 15 residues. In germline, CDR1 is MNHEY, CDR2 SVGAGI. The DNA of the CDR3 is TGTGCCAGCAGACCCGGACAGGGGGCATATCAGCCCCAGCATTTT. The encoded protein is CASRPGQGAYQPQHF.